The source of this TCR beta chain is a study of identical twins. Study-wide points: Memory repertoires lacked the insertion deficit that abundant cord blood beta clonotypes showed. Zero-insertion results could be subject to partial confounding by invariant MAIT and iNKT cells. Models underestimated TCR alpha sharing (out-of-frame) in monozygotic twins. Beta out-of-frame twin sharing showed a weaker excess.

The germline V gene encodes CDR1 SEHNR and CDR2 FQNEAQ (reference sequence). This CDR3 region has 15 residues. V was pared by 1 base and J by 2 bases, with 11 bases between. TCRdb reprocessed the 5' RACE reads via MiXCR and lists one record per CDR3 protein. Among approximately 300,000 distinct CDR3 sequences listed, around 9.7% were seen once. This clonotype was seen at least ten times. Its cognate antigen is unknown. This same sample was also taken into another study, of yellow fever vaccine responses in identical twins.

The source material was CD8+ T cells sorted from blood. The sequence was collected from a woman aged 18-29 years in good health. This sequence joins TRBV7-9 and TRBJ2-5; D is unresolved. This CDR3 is CASSLDYGSQETQYF. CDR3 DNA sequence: TGTGCCAGCAGCTTAGATTACGGGTCGCAAGAGACCCAGTACTTC.